This TCR beta chain is from a study of cytomegalovirus exposure and HLA in healthy donors (dated by TCRdb to 2016 to 2017). A note on the overall study: An earlier analysis of a few hundred of the donors reported 250 to 350 Gb of sequence data and 117 million unique TCR beta sequences obtained from roughly 170 million T cells. Roughly 300 gigabases of sequencing data and around 80 million unique TCR sequences made up an early release that covered some 640 HLA-typed donors. Among the approximately 400 genotyped donors, roughly 80% belonged to the genetic ancestry cluster associated with self-reported Caucasian donors. The study aimed to test whether cataloging public T cell receptors could reveal signatures of past pathogen exposure. The study profiled the T cell repertoires of hundreds of subjects by immunosequencing and related them to cytomegalovirus serostatus. Besides the first cohort of approximately 710 subjects, a separate validation cohort made up of 120 different subjects was used. To predict cytomegalovirus infection status, the study combined high-throughput TCR immunosequencing, statistical association of individual TCRs with disease status, and machine learning. A later analysis re-examined previously published TCR beta repertoires from more than 650 donors and added high-resolution HLA genotyping to investigate patterns of TCR occurrence. Rather than using new phenotypic data, the later analysis identified candidate immune exposures from TCR beta sequences and from how often those sequences occurred across donors. An earlier analysis of around 540 of the donors applied high-throughput TCR beta sequencing to assess whether each TCR beta V gene segment acted as functional or pseudogenic. Donor age, sex, ethnicity and CMV serostatus were compiled together with the repertoire data. Genome-wide SNP genotypes for about 65% of the roughly 670 donors were used in a later genetic analysis, which treated that subset as a discovery cohort. Every discovery cohort repertoire had been produced on one sequencing platform. HLA typing covered class I and class II loci at four-digit resolution. The number of donors typed differed by locus, with 629-630 for A, B, C, DRB1 and DQB1, roughly 550 for DQA1, over 600 for DPA1, and under 490 for DPB1. A few DR-DQ haplotypes were treated as single units for association and clustering because of strong linkage in the cohort. Among 398 genotyped donors of the cohort, an average of around 240,000 unique TCR beta nucleotide sequences was sequenced per donor, of which 15% to 20% were non-productive.

The protocol used for the library was the immunoSEQ multiplex PCR assay. The multiplex PCR relied on a mix of 60 forward primers for TCR Vbeta segments and 13 reverse primers for TCR Jbeta segments. A multiplex PCR assay on genomic DNA amplified the CDR3 region of rearranged TCR beta genes. The amplified TCR beta libraries were sequenced on the Illumina HiSeq System as 87-base-pair reads. As for the authors' bioinformatics: A later analysis tallied 75 million to 95 million unique TCR beta chains across the approximately 670 repertoires, and around 9.9 million of those chains were shared by two or more donors. Raw reads were error-corrected and collapsed into unique sequences by a nearest-neighbor algorithm in which closely related sequences were merged to remove PCR and sequencing errors. CDR3 sequences were aligned to IMGT reference sequences to assign V, D and J gene segments. Each retained sequence needed at least a six-nucleotide match to both a V gene segment and a J gene segment. A rearrangement was called productive if the CDR3 had no stop codons and remained in frame with V and J, and every other rearrangement was called non-productive. CDR3 was defined according to IMGT convention as the region running from the second conserved V-encoded cysteine to the conserved J-encoded phenylalanine. Sequences without an unambiguous match to a single V gene segment were excluded from the earlier analysis of about 600 of the donors. In an earlier analysis of 500 to 750 of the donors, V segments were called functional above 56.7% productive rearrangements and were called segregating when the between-donor standard deviation exceeded 5%. A statistical classification framework was built to diagnose cytomegalovirus status from the catalog of TCR beta chain sequences. V and J gene assignment, in a later analysis, came from comparing TCR nucleotide sequences with IMGT/GENE-DB human TR gene sequences. In a later analysis, CDR3 sequences and most-parsimonious VDJ recombination scenarios were assigned using the TCRdist pipeline. In a later analysis, each TCR beta chain was defined by its CDR3 amino acid sequence together with its V-gene family, and reads lacking a unique V-gene family were excluded. As a way to deal with suspected cross-contamination and a sequencing artifact, a later analysis dropped more than 500 nucleotide sequences that were highly shared and had low generation probability. A later analysis calculated a clonal expansion index for each public chain from normalized within-repertoire ranks of inferred template counts. A later analysis computed generation probabilities with a VDJ recombination model fitted to out-of-frame rearrangements, and checked the results against IGoR. In a later analysis, TCR-TCR, TCR-HLA and TCR-CMV co-occurrence was scored with hypergeometric tests, and a repertoire-size bias correction was applied to TCR pairs. False discovery rates were estimated in a later analysis by permuting HLA or CMV assignments 20 times. In a later analysis, co-occurring TCRs were grouped with DBSCAN, and TCRdist sequence similarity was added when clustering was performed within HLA-allele-positive subsets. Co-occurrence clustering excluded repertoires with fewer than 30,000 or more than 120,000 public chains, plus five with anomalous nucleotide sharing. Entries here come from immuneACCESS through TCRdb and include only in-frame sequences with V and J called. Some clones fail to appear in such tables; in the studies checked, an unresolved V gene covers under half of the shortfall, and the cause of the remainder is unknown. V and J calls and clone size come straight from that table; D and trimming were deduced from the DNA. The sample table records roughly 190,000 clones; roughly three quarters of these occur just once. 1.5% to 2% of the sample is held by the ten biggest clonotypes.

On this clone itself: This clone's antigen is unknown. Per-base quality was not reported, and no clone a single base away is much larger than it.

V ends up 1 base short and J 0 bases short, with an unmatched junction base count of 10. The CDR3 covers 18 residues, taking in both the cysteine and the phenylalanine. CDR3 DNA is the only sequence kept; it has 54 bases, read in frame from the first base. Taken from the germline V gene, the CDR1 and CDR2 loops are SGHVS and FQNEAQ. The full study reports these points: A further reported finding was that TCR beta sequences accurately predicted the HLA-A and HLA-B alleles for most subjects in the first cohort. For the cohort, immune exposure information was limited to CMV serostatus. The 87-base-pair reads could not distinguish some IMGT-functional V segments, including TRBV6-2 and TRBV6-3, so those segments were excluded. In a later analysis, the rate of TCR association differed among HLA loci, with DRB1 alleles having the most associated TCRs and HLA-C alleles having the fewest. Assigning TCR associations to individual alleles was difficult when HLA alleles, especially DR and DQ, strongly co-occurred. In vitro tests confirmed that a few of the cytomegalovirus-associated TCR beta chains recognize cytomegalovirus antigens. A group of highly shared sequence variants was considered likely to be a technical artifact of the sequencing pipeline. A total of some 180 TCR beta chains were listed by the study as associated with cytomegalovirus. The classifier was reported to diagnose cytomegalovirus status with high specificity and sensitivity in both the original cohort and the validation cohort. The authors suggested that the approach could potentially be extended to other disease states and immunological phenotypes. Several of the top co-occurrence clusters appeared to be linked to parvovirus B19, influenza, CMV and Epstein-Barr virus, according to a later analysis. This cohort had only TCR beta chains sequenced, and the lack of alpha or paired-chain data limited which features could be detected. V-gene and J-gene trimming of TCR beta chains was associated with a missense DCLRE1C variant in a later genetic analysis, and the association was replicated in an independent cohort. In a later analysis, HLA-associated TCR beta chains were found to be more clonally expanded and to have lower generation probabilities than equally common non-associated chains. Correlated functional status among segregating V segments might reflect linkage disequilibrium, but an unknown experimental factor could not be ruled out. Most TCR sequences were observed very rarely across donors, whereas some public TCRs were present in many individuals. Because counts were too low, under 20 rarely observed V segments, including chromosome 9 orphons, were left out of the earlier analysis of 500 to 750 of the donors. In a later analysis, most CMV-associated TCR beta chains were found to appear HLA-restricted, with HLA associations seemingly driven largely by CMV exposure. Specific HLA alleles were associated with 15,000 to 20,000 TCR beta sequences at a false discovery rate of 0.05 in a later analysis. Because HLA typing was missing for some donors at each locus, association tests included only the typed subset. According to a later genetic analysis, donors in an Asian-associated ancestry cluster had fewer N-insertions in productive TCRs than the roughly 670-donor mean. An earlier analysis of around 500 of the donors showed that most TCR beta V segments appeared in productive rearrangements either about 90% or about 30% of the time, which broadly matched IMGT annotations. Sequencing depth was assumed to be roughly uniform across donors in the presence/absence analyses, though that assumption may not hold.

The cohort consisted of approximately 690 healthy bone marrow donors. Cohort members were all nominally healthy when sampled, although unrecorded immune exposures were likely present. The donor was CMV seronegative and belonged to the group of under 400 seronegative cohort members. A peripheral blood sample was collected from each donor, and TCR beta sequencing was performed on peripheral blood mononuclear cells. Genomic DNA extraction from the blood cell samples was performed with the Qiagen DNeasy Blood Extraction Kit. The origin of this receptor is a woman aged 45-65 years in good health and CMV-seronegative. Sample: PBMCs. The V and J genes are TRBV7-8 and TRBJ2-7, and TRBD2 matches 9 of the central bases. Here the CDR3 is given as CASSLEATSGPSSYEQYF. At the DNA level, the sequence is TGTGCCAGCAGCTTAGAAGCGACTAGCGGCCCCAGCTCCTACGAGCAGTACTTC.